The 5 T cell receptor beta chains listed next were all sequenced from one sample in a study of blood T cell repertoires in COVID-19. Profiled with immunoSEQ multiplex PCR; TCRdb holds only in-frame clones, not every one. The data show roughly 48,000 clones, over 90% seen once. The specimen sequenced was peripheral blood. The receptors come from a man aged 55 to 70 with COVID-19, enrolled during active disease.

The chain uses TRBV4-3 and TRBJ2-1; TRBD2 matches 11 bases. The CDR3 contains 18 residues. Germline V CDR1 and CDR2: LGHNA, YSLEER. V lost 1 base, J lost 7 bases, and 12 bases stayed unmatched. The chain's CDR3 is CASSQGRTLTSGINEQFF. The CDR3 DNA follows: TGCGCCAGCAGCCAAGGGAGGACGCTGACTAGCGGGATAAATGAGCAGTTCTTC.

The chain has TRBV24-1 and TRBJ2-2; 7 positions agree with TRBD1. The CDR3 length is 15 residues. The germline V gene encodes CDR1 KGHDR and CDR2 SFDVKD. J was trimmed by 6 bases and V by 7 bases; bases with no gene match: 10. CDR3 in DNA: TGTGCCACCAGCCATCGTTCACAGGGGCCCGGGGAGCTGTTTTTT. Translating gives CATSHRSQGPGELFF.

V usage is TRBV11-2 and J usage is TRBJ1-2; 7 bases are shared with TRBD1. The ends lost 5 bases at V and 2 bases at J; junction bases unmatched: 8. The CDR3 loop spans 15 amino acids. Per the germline V gene, CDR1 is SGHAT and CDR2 is FQNNGV. CDR3 coding DNA: TGTGCCAGCAGCGCGCGACAGGGAGTGAACTATGGCTACACCTTC. Translation gives CASSARQGVNYGYTF.

CDR3 sequence reads: CASSSLPGTGHYNEQFF. DNA of the CDR3: TGTGCCAGCAGCTCCCTACCCGGGACAGGGCACTACAATGAGCAGTTCTTC. The chain joins TRBV7-9 to TRBJ2-1, with TRBD1 identical over 9 bases. Germline V gene lookup returns CDR1 SEHNR and CDR2 FQNEAQ (reference sequence). The V and J ends lost 4 bases and 3 bases, in that order; junction bases with no gene match: 10. This CDR3 is 17 amino acids long.

V gene TRBV19 combines with J gene TRBJ1-5; D is unresolved. V was clipped by 0 bases and J by 7 bases, with 10 bases between them. The CDR3 runs 14 residues. Germline CDR1 and CDR2: LNHDA and SQIVND (reference sequence). The CDR3 loop is CASSIDQTGQPQHF. DNA for the CDR3: TGTGCCAGTAGTATAGATCAGACTGGGCAGCCCCAGCATTTT.